The 3 T cell receptor beta chains in this list originate from one sample, sequenced in a study of cytomegalovirus exposure and HLA in healthy donors. PCR employed 60 Vbeta and 13 Jbeta primers. Data came from immunoSEQ multiplex PCR; TCRdb stores just in-frame clones and leaves some out. The repertoire consists of some 190,000 clones, with about four fifths occurring once and the leading ten covering 1.5% to 1.9%. Sequences were obtained from PBMCs. The receptors derive from a middle-aged man in good health and CMV-seronegative.

V usage is TRBV2 and J usage is TRBJ2-4; TRBD1 matches at 11 bases. J lost 1 base, V lost 10 bases, and 6 bases had no gene match. Germline CDR1 SNHLY, CDR2 FYNNEI. This CDR3 region has 15 residues. CDR3 sequence reads: CATRGDRGAKNIQYF. The DNA of the CDR3 is TGTGCCACCAGGGGGGACAGGGGGGCCAAAAACATTCAGTACTTC.

The rearrangement joins TRBV7-3 to TRBJ2-1; possibly TRBD2 for D (6 bases). V lost 6 bases and J lost 0, with 15 bases in between. Germline V CDR1 and CDR2: SGHTA, FQGTGA. The CDR3 contains 16 residues. The CDR3 nucleotides are TGTGCCAGCAGTCACCCCGGGACTTCCTCCTACAATGAGCAGTTCTTC. Residues: CASSHPGTSSYNEQFF.

This clone was seen a handful of times. The chain joins TRBV5-1 to TRBJ2-2; the match to TRBD2 covers 10 bases. The CDR3 covers 16 residues. Germline values: CDR1 SGHRS, CDR2 YFSETQ. The V segment lost 6 bases and the J segment 1 base; nucleotides outside the gene matches: 6. This CDR3 is CASTSRLAGNTGELFF. CDR3 DNA sequence: TGCGCCAGCACTTCGAGACTAGCGGGGAACACCGGGGAGCTGTTTTTT.